The 2 T cell receptor beta chains below were found in one sample sequenced in a study of OX40 agonist ivuxolimab in advanced cancers. Produced via immunoSEQ multiplex PCR; TCRdb's table is partial and in-frame only. The data hold tens of thousands of clones, with about 90% observed a single time. The sample consisted of CD4+ or CD8+ T cells sorted from blood, taken in a trial of the OX40 agonist ivuxolimab. The source is an adult with an advanced solid tumor such as melanoma, head and neck, liver or kidney cancer.

The sample holds a few counts of this clone. The chain employs TRBV28 and TRBJ2-7, with TRBD1 matching 9 bases. This CDR3 comprises 14 residues. The germline V gene has CDR1 MDHEN and CDR2 SYDVKM. Losses at the gene ends were 4 bases for V and 6 bases for J; bases not matched to a gene: 7. CDR3 residues: CASSWGTGTGEQYF. The CDR3, as DNA: TGTGCCAGCAGTTGGGGGACAGGGACTGGCGAGCAGTACTTC.

This chain connects TRBV27 to TRBJ1-5, with TRBD1 matching 9 bases. V shed 4 bases, J shed 4 bases, and the junction held 5 bases outside the gene matches. Germline V gene lookup returns CDR1 MNHEY and CDR2 SMNVEV (reference sequence). The CDR3 length is 15 residues. DNA for the CDR3: TGTGCCAGCAGTTCCGGGACAGGGAAAAATCAGCCCCAGCATTTT. Its protein product is CASSSGTGKNQPQHF.